These 9 T cell receptor beta chains share one sample of origin, sequenced in a study of blood T cell repertoires in COVID-19 (dated by TCRdb to the early 2020s). Libraries were made using the immunoSEQ multiplex PCR assay. TCRdb provides this immuneACCESS table in a form limited to in-frame rearrangements. Some clones are lacking; in checked studies, under half of them reflect an unresolved V gene, and why the rest are absent is not known. This sample gives about 130,000 clones in total; about 89% of them show up just once. Together, the top ten hold 9.5% to 12% of the sample. Sample: peripheral blood. The receptors originated from a woman in her sixties or seventies with COVID-19, enrolled during active disease.

CDR3 bases: TGCAGCGTTACAACAGGGGGCTTTGGCTACACCTTC. Translating gives CSVTTGGFGYTF. This chain uses TRBV29-1 with TRBJ1-2; 9 bases fit TRBD1. V lost 5 bases and J lost 7; bases outside the gene matches: 5. Germline values: CDR1 SQVTM, CDR2 ANQGSEA. The CDR3 has 12 amino acids.

This clone was observed once. The chain recombines TRBV29-1 with TRBJ2-1; the D gene is possibly TRBD1 (5 bases). This CDR3 is built from 15 residues. Germline loops: CDR1 SQVTM, CDR2 ANQGSEA. V gave up 1 base and J gave up 6 bases, with 16 bases separating them. In nucleotides, the CDR3 is TGCAGCGTTGAAGGCAGGGTGGCGTCGGTCAATGAGCAGTTCTTC. Amino acid sequence: CSVEGRVASVNEQFF.

The rearrangement links TRBV5-4 to TRBJ1-2, with TRBD1 matching 7 bases. The length of the CDR3 is 16 residues. Trimming removed 6 bases from V and 2 bases from J; junction bases left unmatched: 13. Germline loops: CDR1 SGHNT, CDR2 YYREEE (reference sequence). The CDR3 DNA reads as TGTGCCAGCACCAAACGGTCGGGAGGGGGCAACTATGGCTACACCTTC. It encodes CASTKRSGGGNYGYTF.

The chain combines TRBV7-2 with TRBJ1-3; 7 bases are shared with TRBD1. This CDR3 has 17 amino acids. The V gene end was trimmed by 4 bases and the J gene end by 0 bases; junction bases not matched to a gene: 9. Germline V gene lookup returns CDR1 SGHTA and CDR2 FQGNSA. The DNA for the CDR3 is TGTGCCAGCAGCTCCCACGGGCAGGGGGTCTCTGGAAACACCATATATTTT. Protein product: CASSSHGQGVSGNTIYF.

The chain employs TRBV7-3 and TRBJ2-5, with TRBD2 matching over 13 bases. The length of the CDR3 is 18 residues. J lost 0 bases, V lost 5 bases, and 9 bases had no gene match. Germline V lookup: CDR1 SGHTA, CDR2 FQGTGA. The CDR3 bases are TGTGCCAGCAGCCCTACAGGGACTAGCGGGACTTACCAAGAGACCCAGTACTTC. It is translated as CASSPTGTSGTYQETQYF.

V gene TRBV11-2 combines with J gene TRBJ2-1, with 8 positions matching TRBD2. This CDR3 has 17 residues. Trimming cost V 6 bases and J 2 bases; bases outside gene matches: 12. Germline CDR1 and CDR2: SGHAT and FQNNGV. Written as DNA, the CDR3 is TGTGCCAGCAGTACACCGGGACTAGGCGTAACCTACAATGAGCAGTTCTTC. Translation: CASSTPGLGVTYNEQFF.

As regards this clone: At one boundary the junction diverges from the germline segment, which might be a read error. This chain connects TRBV23-1 to TRBJ2-4; TRBD1 might be the D (5 bases). Being an ORF, TRBV23-1 has a function that is uncertain. The CDR3 length is 16 residues. In DNA, the CDR3 is TGCGCCAGCAGGCAATCTAGACAGTTACCCAAAAACATTCAGTACTTC. As protein: CASRQSRQLPKNIQYF.

V is TRBV5-1 and J is TRBJ1-1, with 8 bases identical to TRBD1. J was trimmed by 1 base and V by 3 bases; bases with no gene match: 5. This CDR3 contains 15 residues. CDR1 is SGHRS and CDR2 is YFSETQ in the germline V gene. CDR3 amino acids: CASSSHGQGNTEAFF. The CDR3 DNA is TGCGCCAGCAGCTCGCACGGACAGGGGAACACTGAAGCTTTCTTT. Full variable domain (outside the CDR3, taken from reference TRBV5-1 and TRBJ1-1): KAGVTQTPRYLIKTRGQQVTLSCSPISGHRSVSWYQQTPGQGLQFLFEYFSETQRNKGNFPGRFSGRQFSNSRSEMNVSTLELGDSALYLCASSSHGQGNTEAFFGQGTRLTVV.

The chain combines TRBV7-2 with TRBJ2-3, with a weak D call TRBD2 (6 bases). The CDR3 sequence is 14 residues long. Trimming shortened V by 5 bases and J by 4 bases, and 13 bases separated the two germline ends. Per germline, CDR1 SGHTA and CDR2 FQGNSA. The CDR3, as DNA: TGTGCCAGCAGCCTGACTAGTTTACCAGATACGCAGTATTTT. This gives the protein CASSLTSLPDTQYF.